These 18 T cell receptor beta chains were sequenced from one sample in a study of beta chain features in type 1 diabetes. What these receptors recognize is not known. Findings and caveats of the study: Moderate yet significant TCRB CDR3 shortening was seen in Type 1 diabetes patients in all four CD4+ subsets.

Expressed TCRB transcripts were sequenced because the isolated RNA had all been reverse transcribed beforehand. Measured with immunoSEQ multiplex PCR; TCRdb has only the in-frame clones, and not every one. The data hold around 170,000 clones, with 8.5% to 10% observed a single time. Sequenced sample: central memory CD4+ T cells from blood. These receptors were collected from a woman aged 25 to 39 with type 1 diabetes.

The chain employs TRBV7-9 and TRBJ2-5; D may be TRBD1 (6 bases). Germline CDR1 and CDR2: SEHNR and FQNEAQ (reference sequence). This CDR3 is built from 12 residues. V was shortened by 4 bases and J by 13 bases, with 16 bases between the two germline ends. The CDR3 nucleotides are TGTGCCAGCAGCTCCTTGGGGGCCGCGGGGTACTTC. It codes for CASSSLGAAGYF.

This clone came up a few times. The chain recombines TRBV7-6 with TRBJ2-5; the match to TRBD1 covers 9 bases. CDR3 length: 16 residues. The J segment lost 4 bases and the V segment lost 3 bases, leaving 9 bases of the junction unmatched. The germline V gene has CDR1 SGHVS and CDR2 FNYEAQ. The CDR3 DNA reads TGTGCCAGCAGCTTCGGAACCGGGACAGGGAGAGAGACCCAGTACTTC. Translated: CASSFGTGTGRETQYF.

The genes are TRBV7-3 and TRBJ2-2, with 10 bases that match TRBD1. The CDR3 runs to 15 residues. Germline loops: CDR1 SGHTA, CDR2 FQGTGA. V dropped 4 bases and J dropped 5; count of bases not matched to a gene: 4. CDR3: CASSSGQGDTGELFF. DNA for the CDR3: TGTGCCAGCAGCTCCGGACAGGGGGATACCGGGGAGCTGTTTTTT.

V and J are TRBV28 and TRBJ2-2, with 11 bases identical to TRBD1. The CDR3 is 16 residues long. V trimming: 10 bases; J trimming: 7 bases; junction bases outside the gene matches: 14. Germline CDR1 reads MDHEN; CDR2 reads SYDVKM. The CDR3 reads CATAAGTGGLSGELFF. The CDR3 DNA follows: TGTGCCACCGCTGCTGGGACAGGGGGATTAAGCGGGGAGCTGTTTTTT.

This sequence joins TRBV7-9 and TRBJ2-1; 9 nucleotides agree with TRBD2. The CDR3 covers 16 residues. The germline V gene has CDR1 SEHNR and CDR2 FQNEAQ (reference sequence). Trimming took 5 bases from V and 2 from J; bases not matched to a gene: 7. The CDR3 loop reads CASSPFSGSTYNEQFF. The CDR3 DNA reads as TGTGCCAGCAGCCCCTTTAGCGGGAGCACCTACAATGAGCAGTTCTTC. The full variable domain, rest sourced from reference TRBV7-9 and TRBJ2-1, is DTGVSQNPRHKITKRGQNVTFRCDPISEHNRLYWYRQTLGQGPEFLTYFQNEAQLEKSRLLSDRFSAERPKGSFSTLEIQRTEQGDSAMYLCASSPFSGSTYNEQFFGPGTRLTVL.

This clone was recorded a few times. Additional DNA sequences in this sample encode the identical CDR3. The V gene is TRBV28, the J gene TRBJ2-7, with TRBD1 matching over 11 bases. The germline gives CDR1 MDHEN, CDR2 SYDVKM. The V segment lost 5 bases and the J segment 0 bases; nucleotides outside the gene matches: 3. CDR3 length: 15 amino acids. CDR3 nucleotide sequence: TGTGCCAGCAGTCTGGGGACAGGGGGCTCCTACGAGCAGTACTTC. This gives the protein CASSLGTGGSYEQYF.

V usage is TRBV29-1 and J usage is TRBJ2-7; 9 positions match TRBD1. The trim removed 7 bases at V and 5 bases at J, leaving 15 bases unmatched. CDR3 size: 15 residues. Per the germline V gene, CDR1 is SQVTM and CDR2 is ANQGSEA. The CDR3 loop reads CSAGLRQGVMDEQYF. As DNA, the CDR3 is TGCAGCGCGGGGCTGCGACAGGGGGTGATGGACGAGCAGTACTTC.

In this sample, this clone turned up many times. The rearrangement uses TRBV5-1 and TRBJ2-5; a possible D gene is TRBD2 (6 bases). This CDR3 is 15 amino acids long. From germline, CDR1 is SGHRS and CDR2 YFSETQ. V was shortened by 4 bases and J by 2 bases, with 15 bases between the two germline ends. The CDR3 region is CASSPWDSLQETQYF. DNA for the CDR3: TGCGCCAGCAGCCCTTGGGACTCACTACAAGAGACCCAGTACTTC.

V gene TRBV5-1 combines with J gene TRBJ2-4; D might be TRBD1 (5 bases). This CDR3 comprises 13 residues. Germline values: CDR1 SGHRS, CDR2 YFSETQ. V was pared by 3 bases and J by 6 bases, with 10 bases between. CDR3 protein: CASSYGQGNIQYF. CDR3 nucleotide sequence: TGCGCCAGCAGCTACGGGCAGGGAAACATTCAGTACTTC.

DNA of the CDR3: TGTGCCAGCAGTTGGACTAGCGGGATAACGTACGAGCAGTACTTC. Translating gives CASSWTSGITYEQYF. The genes are TRBV6-5 and TRBJ2-7; TRBD2 matches at 12 bases. V gave up 4 bases and J gave up 4 bases; unmatched junction bases: 5. CDR1 is MNHEY and CDR2 is SVGAGI in the germline V gene. The CDR3 totals 15 residues.

The rearrangement joins TRBV5-5 to TRBJ2-3; TRBD1 matches at 7 bases. The CDR3 runs to 15 residues. The germline V gene has CDR1 SGHKS and CDR2 YYEKEE (reference sequence). V was clipped by 5 bases and J by 0 bases; unmatched bases: 6. Here the CDR3 reads CASSKGADSTDTQYF. For the CDR3, the DNA is TGTGCCAGCAGTAAGGGGGCGGATAGCACAGATACGCAGTATTTT.

The rearrangement links TRBV9 to TRBJ1-2, with D maybe TRBD1 (5 bases). CDR3 size: 15 residues. Germline values: CDR1 SGDLS, CDR2 YYNGEE. Trimming shortened V by 2 bases and J by 2 bases, and 13 bases separated the two germline ends. Here the CDR3 reads CASSVGGTPNYGYTF. CDR3 in DNA: TGTGCCAGCAGCGTTGGGGGGACTCCCAACTATGGCTACACCTTC.

The gene calls are TRBV7-2 and TRBJ2-3; D remains unclear. The CDR3 totals 14 residues. V lost 5 bases to trimming and J lost 0 bases, with 9 bases between them. Germline loops: CDR1 SGHTA, CDR2 FQGNSA. The CDR3 DNA follows: TGTGCCAGCAGCGACTTTGCTAGCACAGATACGCAGTATTTT. It yields the protein CASSDFASTDTQYF.

CDR3: CASSMARGVTEAFF. Here the CDR3 DNA reads TGTGCCAGTAGTATGGCCAGGGGAGTTACTGAAGCTTTCTTT. The V and J genes are TRBV19 and TRBJ1-1; D is possibly TRBD1 (6 bases). The CDR3 runs to 14 residues. Germline CDR1 and CDR2: LNHDA and SQIVND (reference sequence). Trimming stripped 3 bases from V and 5 bases from J, with 13 bases between.

In its sample, this clone was seen a few times. The chain uses TRBV7-3 and TRBJ2-1, with 10 bases that match TRBD2. The V gene end was trimmed by 5 bases and the J gene end by 7 bases; junction bases not matched to a gene: 8. The CDR3 is 15 amino acids. Looked up from germline, CDR1 is SGHTA and CDR2 is FQGTGA. The CDR3 DNA sequence: TGTGCCAGCAGCACAGGACTAGCGGTTGGGAATGAGCAGTTCTTC. Its protein product is CASSTGLAVGNEQFF.

This clone was seen repeatedly, ten times or more. This sequence joins TRBV19 and TRBJ2-2, with TRBD1 matching over 10 bases. The germline gives CDR1 LNHDA, CDR2 SQIVND (reference sequence). This CDR3 spans 17 amino acids. J gave up 9 bases and V 8 bases, and 18 bases lay outside the gene matches. In DNA, the CDR3 is TGTGCCAGTCTCTCCCCAAGGGGGACAGGGGCTGTCAGGGAGCTGTTTTTT. Its protein product is CASLSPRGTGAVRELFF.

The chain combines TRBV10-3 with TRBJ2-7; 10 positions agree with TRBD1. Germline-derived CDR1 and CDR2 are ENHRY and SYGVKD. This CDR3 has 14 amino acids. V shed 7 bases, J shed 7 bases, and the junction held 10 bases outside the gene matches. This CDR3 reads CAITPGTGEEEQYF. The CDR3, as DNA: TGTGCCATCACCCCCGGGACAGGGGAGGAAGAGCAGTACTTC.

The CDR3 sequence: CASSHLGGSTDTQYF. CDR3 nucleotide sequence: TGTGCCAGCAGCCATCTCGGCGGATCCACAGATACGCAGTATTTT. The chain has TRBV14 and TRBJ2-3; D unresolved. CDR1 and CDR2 (germline): SGHDN, FVKESK. The CDR3 totals 15 residues. The V end was cut by 3 bases, the J end by 2 bases, with 12 bases between.